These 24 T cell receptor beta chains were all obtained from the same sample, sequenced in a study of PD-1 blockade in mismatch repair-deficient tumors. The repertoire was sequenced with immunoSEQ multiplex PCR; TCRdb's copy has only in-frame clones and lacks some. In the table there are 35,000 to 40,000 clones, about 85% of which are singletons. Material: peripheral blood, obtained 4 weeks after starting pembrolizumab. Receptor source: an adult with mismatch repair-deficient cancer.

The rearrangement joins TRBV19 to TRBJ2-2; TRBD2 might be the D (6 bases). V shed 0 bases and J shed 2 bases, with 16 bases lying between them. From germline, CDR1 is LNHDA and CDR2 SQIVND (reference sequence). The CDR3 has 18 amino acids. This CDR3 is CASSIDPGTLSNTGELFF. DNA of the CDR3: TGTGCCAGTAGTATAGATCCGGGGACTCTTTCAAACACCGGGGAGCTGTTTTTT.

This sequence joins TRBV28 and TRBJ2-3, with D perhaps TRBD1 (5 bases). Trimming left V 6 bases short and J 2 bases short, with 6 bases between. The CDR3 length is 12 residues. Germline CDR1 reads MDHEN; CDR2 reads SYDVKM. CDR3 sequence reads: CASRTVTDTQYF. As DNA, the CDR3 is TGTGCCAGCAGGACAGTCACAGATACGCAGTATTTT. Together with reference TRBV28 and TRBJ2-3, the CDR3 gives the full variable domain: DVKVTQSSRYLVKRTGEKVFLECVQDMDHENMFWYRQDPGLGLRLIYFSYDVKMKEKGDIPEGYSVSREKKERFSLILESASTNQTSMYLCASRTVTDTQYFGPGTRLTVL.

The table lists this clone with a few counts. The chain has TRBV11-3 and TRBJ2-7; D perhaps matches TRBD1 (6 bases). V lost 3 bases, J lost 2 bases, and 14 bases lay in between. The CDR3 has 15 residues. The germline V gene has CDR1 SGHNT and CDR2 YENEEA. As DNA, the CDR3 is TGTGCCAGCAGCTTGGCCCGGGACACCGCCTACGAGCAGTACTTC. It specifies CASSLARDTAYEQYF.

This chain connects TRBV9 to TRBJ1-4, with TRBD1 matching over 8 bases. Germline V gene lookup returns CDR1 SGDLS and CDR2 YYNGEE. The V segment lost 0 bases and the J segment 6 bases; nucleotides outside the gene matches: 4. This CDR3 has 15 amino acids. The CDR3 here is CASSVGTGGHEKLFF. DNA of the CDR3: TGTGCCAGCAGCGTAGGAACAGGGGGTCATGAAAAACTGTTTTTT.

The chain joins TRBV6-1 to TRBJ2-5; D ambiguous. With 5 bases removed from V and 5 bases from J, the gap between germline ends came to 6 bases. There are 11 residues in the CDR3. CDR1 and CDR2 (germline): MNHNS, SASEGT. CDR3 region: CASSYVETQYF. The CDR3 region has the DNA TGTGCCAGCAGTTACGTGGAGACCCAGTACTTC.

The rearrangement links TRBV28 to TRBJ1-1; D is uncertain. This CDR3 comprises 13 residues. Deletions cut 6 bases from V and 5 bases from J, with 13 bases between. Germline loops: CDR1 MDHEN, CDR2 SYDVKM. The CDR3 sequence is CASRSLGKTEAFF. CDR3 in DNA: TGTGCCAGCAGGTCACTGGGCAAGACTGAAGCTTTCTTT.

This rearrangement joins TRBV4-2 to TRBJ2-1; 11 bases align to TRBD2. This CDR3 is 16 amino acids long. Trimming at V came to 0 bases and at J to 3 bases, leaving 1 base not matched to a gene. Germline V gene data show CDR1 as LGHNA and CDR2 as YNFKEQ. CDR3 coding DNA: TGTGCCAGCAGCCAAGATGGGACTAGCGGCTACAATGAGCAGTTCTTC. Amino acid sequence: CASSQDGTSGYNEQFF.

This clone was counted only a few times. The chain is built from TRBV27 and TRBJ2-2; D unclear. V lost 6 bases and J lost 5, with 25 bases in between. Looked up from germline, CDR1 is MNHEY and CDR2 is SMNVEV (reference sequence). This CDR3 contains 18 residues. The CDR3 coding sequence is TGTGCCAGCAGCAGGAACTTTTACCACTCGAGATTTACCGGGGAGCTGTTTTTT. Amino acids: CASSRNFYHSRFTGELFF.

The CDR3 region has the DNA TGTGCCAGCAGCCCGGGGACTAGCGGGAGTCTCGAGTATTTT. The encoded protein is CASSPGTSGSLEYF. The V call is TRBV5-4, the J call TRBJ2-3; 14 bases agree with TRBD2. In germline, CDR1 is SGHNT, CDR2 YYREEE (reference sequence). The CDR3 totals 14 residues. The junction had 8 bases not matched to a gene; V was cut back by 4 bases and J by 13 bases. Complete variable domain (other parts from reference TRBV5-4 and TRBJ2-3): ETGVTQSPTHLIKTRGQQVTLRCSSQSGHNTVSWYQQALGQGPQFIFQYYREEENGRGNFPPRFSGLQFPNYSSELNVNALELDDSALYLCASSPGTSGSLEYFGPGTRLTVL.

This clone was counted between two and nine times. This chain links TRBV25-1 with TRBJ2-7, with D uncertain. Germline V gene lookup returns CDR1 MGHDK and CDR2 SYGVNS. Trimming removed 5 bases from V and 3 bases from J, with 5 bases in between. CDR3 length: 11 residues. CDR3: CASSQYYEQYF. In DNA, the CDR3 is TGTGCCAGCAGTCAGTACTACGAGCAGTACTTC.

In DNA form, the CDR3 reads TGTGCCAGCAGCTTAGCGAGACTAGCGGGGGGAGAGACCCAGTACTTC. This gives the protein CASSLARLAGGETQYF. The chain has TRBV7-8 and TRBJ2-5; TRBD2 aligns across 13 bases. V shed 0 bases, J shed 4 bases, and the junction held 2 bases outside the gene matches. The CDR3 covers 16 residues. CDR1 and CDR2 (germline): SGHVS, FQNEAQ.

Here the CDR3 reads CASSEIPGGMGYEQYF. The CDR3 DNA reads TGCGCCAGCAGTGAGATACCAGGGGGCATGGGATACGAGCAGTACTTC. The chain is built from TRBV10-2 and TRBJ2-7; 8 nucleotides line up with TRBD1. The CDR3 extends over 16 amino acids. In germline, CDR1 is WSHSY, CDR2 SAAADI. V was pared by 2 bases and J by 4 bases, with 10 bases of the junction left unmatched.

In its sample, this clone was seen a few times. The CDR3 sequence: CASSTTDTQYF. For the CDR3, the DNA is TGTGCCAGCAGCACCACAGATACGCAGTATTTT. The rearrangement uses TRBV2 and TRBJ2-3; D is undetermined. Germline V gives CDR1 SNHLY, CDR2 FYNNEI. The V end was cut by 6 bases, the J end by 2 bases, with 3 bases between. The CDR3 loop spans 11 amino acids.

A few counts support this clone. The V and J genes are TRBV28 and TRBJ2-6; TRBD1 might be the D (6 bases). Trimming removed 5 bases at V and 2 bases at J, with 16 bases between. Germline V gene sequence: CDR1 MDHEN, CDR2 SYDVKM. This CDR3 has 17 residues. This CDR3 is CASSEDSDSPGANVLTF. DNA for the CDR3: TGTGCCAGCAGTGAGGACAGTGATAGCCCTGGGGCCAACGTCCTGACTTTC.

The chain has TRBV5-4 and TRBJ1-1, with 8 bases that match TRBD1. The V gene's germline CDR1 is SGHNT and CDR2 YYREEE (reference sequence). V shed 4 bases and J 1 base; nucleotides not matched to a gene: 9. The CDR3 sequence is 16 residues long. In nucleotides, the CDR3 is TGTGCCAGCAGCGTCCCGGGACAGGTTCGGAACACTGAAGCTTTCTTT. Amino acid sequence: CASSVPGQVRNTEAFF.

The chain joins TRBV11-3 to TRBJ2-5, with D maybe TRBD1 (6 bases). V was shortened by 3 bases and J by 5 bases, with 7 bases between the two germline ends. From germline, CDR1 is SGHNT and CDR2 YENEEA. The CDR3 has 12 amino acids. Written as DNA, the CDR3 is TGTGCCAGCAGCTTTAGGGGGGAGACCCAGTACTTC. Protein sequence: CASSFRGETQYF.

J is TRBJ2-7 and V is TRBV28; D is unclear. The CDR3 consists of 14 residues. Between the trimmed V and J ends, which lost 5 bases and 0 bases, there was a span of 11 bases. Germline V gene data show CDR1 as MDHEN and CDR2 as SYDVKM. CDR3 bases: TGTGCCAGCAGTCGCCTCTCGGGCTCCTACGAGCAGTACTTC. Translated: CASSRLSGSYEQYF.

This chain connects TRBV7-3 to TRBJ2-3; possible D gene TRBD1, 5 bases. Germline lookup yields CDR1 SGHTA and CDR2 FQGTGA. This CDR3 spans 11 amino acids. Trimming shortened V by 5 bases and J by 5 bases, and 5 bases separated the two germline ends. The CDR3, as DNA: TGTGCCAGCAGCCAGGGAGATACGCAGTATTTT. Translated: CASSQGDTQYF. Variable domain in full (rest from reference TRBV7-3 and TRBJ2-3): GAGVSQTPSNKVTEKGKYVELRCDPISGHTALYWYRQSLGQGPEFLIYFQGTGAADDSGLPNDRFFAVRPEGSVSTLKIQRTERGDSAVYLCASSQGDTQYFGPGTRLTVL.

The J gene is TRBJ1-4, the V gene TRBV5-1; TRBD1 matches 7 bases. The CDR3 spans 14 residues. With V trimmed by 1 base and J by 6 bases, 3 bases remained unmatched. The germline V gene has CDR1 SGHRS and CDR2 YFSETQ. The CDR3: CASSLRQGDEKLFF. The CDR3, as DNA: TGCGCCAGCAGCTTGAGACAGGGAGATGAAAAACTGTTTTTT.

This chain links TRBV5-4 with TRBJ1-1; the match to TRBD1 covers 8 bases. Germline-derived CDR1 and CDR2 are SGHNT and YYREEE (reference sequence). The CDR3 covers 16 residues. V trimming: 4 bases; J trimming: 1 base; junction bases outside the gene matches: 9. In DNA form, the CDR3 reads TGTGCCAGCAGCCCGGCCGTAGGACAGGGGAACACTGAAGCTTTCTTT. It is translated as CASSPAVGQGNTEAFF. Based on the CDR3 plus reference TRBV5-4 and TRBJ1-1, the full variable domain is ETGVTQSPTHLIKTRGQQVTLRCSSQSGHNTVSWYQQALGQGPQFIFQYYREEENGRGNFPPRFSGLQFPNYSSELNVNALELDDSALYLCASSPAVGQGNTEAFFGQGTRLTVV.

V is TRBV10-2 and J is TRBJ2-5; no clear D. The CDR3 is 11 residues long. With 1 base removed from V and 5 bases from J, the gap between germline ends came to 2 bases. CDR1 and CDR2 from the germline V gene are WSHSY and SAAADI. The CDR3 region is CASSEYETQYF. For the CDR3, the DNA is TGCGCCAGCAGTGAGTACGAGACCCAGTACTTC.

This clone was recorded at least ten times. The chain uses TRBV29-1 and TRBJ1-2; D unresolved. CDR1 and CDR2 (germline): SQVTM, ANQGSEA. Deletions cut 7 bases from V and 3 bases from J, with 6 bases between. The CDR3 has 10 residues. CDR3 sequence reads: CSADDYGYTF. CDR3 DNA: TGCAGCGCGGACGACTATGGCTACACCTTC.

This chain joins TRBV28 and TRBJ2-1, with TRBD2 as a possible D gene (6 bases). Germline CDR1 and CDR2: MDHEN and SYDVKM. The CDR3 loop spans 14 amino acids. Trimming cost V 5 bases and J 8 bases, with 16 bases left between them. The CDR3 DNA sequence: TGTGCCAGCAGTCTTAGCGGAAGATTTTATGAGCAGTTCTTC. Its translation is CASSLSGRFYEQFF.

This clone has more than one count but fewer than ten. The CDR3 nucleotides read TGTGCCAGCAGTGACGAGAGCGGGAGCGGGCATGAGCAGTTCTTC. This encodes CASSDESGSGHEQFF. The V and J genes are TRBV6-4 and TRBJ2-1; 8 bases line up with TRBD2. Germline CDR1 MRHNA, CDR2 SNTAGT. The CDR3 contains 15 residues. V lost 2 bases, J lost 8 bases, and 8 bases stayed unmatched.